The present T cell receptor (beta chain) was sequenced within a study of graft-versus-host responses after intestinal transplantation. Here immunoSEQ multiplex PCR was the method, and the copy in TCRdb shows in-frame clones only, minus some. The data contain tens of thousands of clones, around 94% of them singletons. The CDR3 is made up of 15 amino acids. The germline V gene has CDR1 SGDLS and CDR2 YYNGEE. Trimming shortened V by 3 bases and J by 3 bases, and 13 bases separated the two germline ends. The chain joins TRBV9 to TRBJ2-1, with D perhaps being TRBD1 or TRBD2 (7 bases each). This TCR was sampled from a human patient who received an intestinal transplant, so some T cells may come from the graft donor. Specimen: PBMCs, collected 16 days after intestinal transplant. Here the CDR3 reads CASSGQGGVYNEQFF. DNA of the CDR3: TGTGCCAGCAGCGGACAGGGAGGGGTCTACAATGAGCAGTTCTTC.